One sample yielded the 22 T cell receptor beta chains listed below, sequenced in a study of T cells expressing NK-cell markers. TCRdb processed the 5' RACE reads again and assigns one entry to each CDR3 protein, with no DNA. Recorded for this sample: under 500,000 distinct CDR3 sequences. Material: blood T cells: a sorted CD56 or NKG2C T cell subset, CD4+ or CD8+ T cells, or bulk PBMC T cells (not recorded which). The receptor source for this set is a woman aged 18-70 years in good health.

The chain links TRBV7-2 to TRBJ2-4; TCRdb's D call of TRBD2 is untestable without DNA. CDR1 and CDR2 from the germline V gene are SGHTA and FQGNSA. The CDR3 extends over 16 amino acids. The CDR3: CASSLARTSPTYIQYF.

This CDR3 is CASSMTGGYTEAFF. The chain carries TRBV19 and TRBJ1-1; the D call from TCRdb, TRBD1, cannot be confirmed without DNA. The CDR3 runs to 14 residues. Germline lookup yields CDR1 LNHDA and CDR2 SQIVND (reference sequence).

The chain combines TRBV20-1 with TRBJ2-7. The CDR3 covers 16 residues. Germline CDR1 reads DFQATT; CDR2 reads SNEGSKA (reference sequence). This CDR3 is CSARDRRSRGYYEQYF.

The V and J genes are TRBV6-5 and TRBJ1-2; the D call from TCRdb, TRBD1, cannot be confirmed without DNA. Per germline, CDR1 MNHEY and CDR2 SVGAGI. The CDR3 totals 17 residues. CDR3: CASGYSPDRGANYGYTF.

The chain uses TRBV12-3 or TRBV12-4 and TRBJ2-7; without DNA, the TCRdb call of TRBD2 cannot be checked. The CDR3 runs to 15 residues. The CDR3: CASSWGLAGGYEQYF.

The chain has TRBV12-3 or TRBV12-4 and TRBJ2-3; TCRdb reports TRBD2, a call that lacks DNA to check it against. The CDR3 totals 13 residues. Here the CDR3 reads CASSPGGSGKEYF.

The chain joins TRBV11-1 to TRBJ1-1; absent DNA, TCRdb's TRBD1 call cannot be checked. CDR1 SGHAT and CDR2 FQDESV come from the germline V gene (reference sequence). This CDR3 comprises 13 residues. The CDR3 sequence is CASSLNRPTEAFF.

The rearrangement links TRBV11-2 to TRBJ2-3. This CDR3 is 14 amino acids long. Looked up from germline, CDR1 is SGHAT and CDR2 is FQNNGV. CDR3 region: CASSLGLAVDTQYF.

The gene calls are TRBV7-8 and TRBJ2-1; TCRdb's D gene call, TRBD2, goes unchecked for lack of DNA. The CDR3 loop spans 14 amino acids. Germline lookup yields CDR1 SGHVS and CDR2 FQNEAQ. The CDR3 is CASSSLKRGDQQFF.

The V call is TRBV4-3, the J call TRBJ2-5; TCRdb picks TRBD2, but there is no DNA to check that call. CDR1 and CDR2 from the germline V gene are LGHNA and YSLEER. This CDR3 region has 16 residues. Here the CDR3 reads CASSQEVAGGLETQYF.

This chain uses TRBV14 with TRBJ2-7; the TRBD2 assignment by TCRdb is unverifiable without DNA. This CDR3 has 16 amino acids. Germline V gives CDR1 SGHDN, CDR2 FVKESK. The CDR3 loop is CASSQDWAPWVGEQYF.

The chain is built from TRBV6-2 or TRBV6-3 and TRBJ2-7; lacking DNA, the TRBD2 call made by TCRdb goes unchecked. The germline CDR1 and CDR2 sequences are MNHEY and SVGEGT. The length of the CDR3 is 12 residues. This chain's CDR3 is CASGSTSYEQYF.

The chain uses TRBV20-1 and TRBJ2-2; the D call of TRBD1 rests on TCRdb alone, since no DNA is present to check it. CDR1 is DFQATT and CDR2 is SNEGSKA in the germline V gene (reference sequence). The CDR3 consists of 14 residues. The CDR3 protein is CSHPGQLNTGELFF.

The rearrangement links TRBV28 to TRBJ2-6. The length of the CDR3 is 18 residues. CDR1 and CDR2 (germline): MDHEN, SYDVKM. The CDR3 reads CASSFSFLTGPGANVLTF.

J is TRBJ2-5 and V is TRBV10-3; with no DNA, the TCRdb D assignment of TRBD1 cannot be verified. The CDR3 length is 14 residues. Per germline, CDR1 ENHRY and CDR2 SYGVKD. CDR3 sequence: CAISSGTEEETQYF.

This CDR3 reads CAISGDFQETQYF. The chain is built from TRBV10-3 and TRBJ2-5; the TCRdb D gene call, TRBD2, has no DNA to confirm it. This CDR3 comprises 13 residues. The germline V gene encodes CDR1 ENHRY and CDR2 SYGVKD.

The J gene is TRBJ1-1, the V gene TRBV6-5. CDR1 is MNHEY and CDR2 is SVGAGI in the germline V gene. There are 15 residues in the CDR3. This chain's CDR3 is CASSYAARQNTEAFF.

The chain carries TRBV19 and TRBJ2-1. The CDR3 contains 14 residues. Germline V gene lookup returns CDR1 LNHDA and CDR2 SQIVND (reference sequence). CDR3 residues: CASTSGSSYNEQFF. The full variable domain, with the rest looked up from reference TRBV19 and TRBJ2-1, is DGGITQSPKYLFRKEGQNVTLSCEQNLNHDAMYWYRQDPGQGLRLIYYSQIVNDFQKGDIAEGYSVSREKKESFPLTVTSAQKNPTAFYLCASTSGSSYNEQFFGPGTRLTVL.

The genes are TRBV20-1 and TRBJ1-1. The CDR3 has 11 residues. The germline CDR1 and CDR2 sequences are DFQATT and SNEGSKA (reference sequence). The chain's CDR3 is CSRFQNTEAFF.

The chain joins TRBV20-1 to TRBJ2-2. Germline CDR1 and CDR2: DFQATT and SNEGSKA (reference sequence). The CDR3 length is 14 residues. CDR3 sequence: CSAPRSRNTGELFF.

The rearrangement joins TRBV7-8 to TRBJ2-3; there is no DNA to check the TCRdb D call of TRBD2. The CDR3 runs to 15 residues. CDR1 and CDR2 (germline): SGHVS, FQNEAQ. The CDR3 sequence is CASSFRRGGGDTQYF.

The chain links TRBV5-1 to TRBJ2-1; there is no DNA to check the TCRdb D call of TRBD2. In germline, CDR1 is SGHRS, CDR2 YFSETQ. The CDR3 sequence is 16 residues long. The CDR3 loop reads CASSGGTSGQTDEQFF.